This TCR beta chain was sequenced for a study of blood T cells in healthy people across ages. Study results and caveats: The recorded TCR beta diversity per million T cells decreased in a roughly linear manner with age.

Then a second PCR, running roughly 7 to 11 cycles, was carried out with a sample-barcoded 5' primer and a J-beta primer mix. Unique molecular identifiers of 12 random nucleotides labeled each cDNA. TCRdb fed the 5' RACE reads into MiXCR, producing one record per CDR3 protein. The repertoire holds roughly 1.5 million distinct CDR3 sequences, with approximately 43% as singletons. This clonotype has just a few counts. No antigen is known for it. The sample providers were healthy Caucasian people from Russia, aged roughly 6 to 100. The receptor was isolated from a woman younger than 30 in good health. Specimen: blood.

CDR3 amino acids: CASSYSIRSNGPTDTQYF. The CDR3 coding sequence is TGTGCCAGCAGTTACTCGATCAGGTCTAACGGCCCCACAGATACGCAGTATTTT. This chain joins TRBV6-5 and TRBJ2-3; D is ambiguous. The CDR3 length is 18 residues. Germline CDR1 reads MNHEY; CDR2 reads SVGAGI. V lost 0 bases and J 2 bases, leaving 18 bases between the germline ends.